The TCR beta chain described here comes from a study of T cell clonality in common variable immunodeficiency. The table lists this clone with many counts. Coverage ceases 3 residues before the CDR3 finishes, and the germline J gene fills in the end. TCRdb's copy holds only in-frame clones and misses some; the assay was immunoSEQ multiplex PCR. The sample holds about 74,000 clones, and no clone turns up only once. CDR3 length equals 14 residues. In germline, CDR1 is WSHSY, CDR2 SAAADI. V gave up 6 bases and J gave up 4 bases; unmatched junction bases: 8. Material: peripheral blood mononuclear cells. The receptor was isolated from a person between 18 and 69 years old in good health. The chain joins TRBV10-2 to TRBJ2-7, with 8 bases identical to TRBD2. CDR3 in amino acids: CASRTLAGRYEQYF. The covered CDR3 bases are TGCGCCAGCAGGACTTTAGCGGGACGGTACGAG.